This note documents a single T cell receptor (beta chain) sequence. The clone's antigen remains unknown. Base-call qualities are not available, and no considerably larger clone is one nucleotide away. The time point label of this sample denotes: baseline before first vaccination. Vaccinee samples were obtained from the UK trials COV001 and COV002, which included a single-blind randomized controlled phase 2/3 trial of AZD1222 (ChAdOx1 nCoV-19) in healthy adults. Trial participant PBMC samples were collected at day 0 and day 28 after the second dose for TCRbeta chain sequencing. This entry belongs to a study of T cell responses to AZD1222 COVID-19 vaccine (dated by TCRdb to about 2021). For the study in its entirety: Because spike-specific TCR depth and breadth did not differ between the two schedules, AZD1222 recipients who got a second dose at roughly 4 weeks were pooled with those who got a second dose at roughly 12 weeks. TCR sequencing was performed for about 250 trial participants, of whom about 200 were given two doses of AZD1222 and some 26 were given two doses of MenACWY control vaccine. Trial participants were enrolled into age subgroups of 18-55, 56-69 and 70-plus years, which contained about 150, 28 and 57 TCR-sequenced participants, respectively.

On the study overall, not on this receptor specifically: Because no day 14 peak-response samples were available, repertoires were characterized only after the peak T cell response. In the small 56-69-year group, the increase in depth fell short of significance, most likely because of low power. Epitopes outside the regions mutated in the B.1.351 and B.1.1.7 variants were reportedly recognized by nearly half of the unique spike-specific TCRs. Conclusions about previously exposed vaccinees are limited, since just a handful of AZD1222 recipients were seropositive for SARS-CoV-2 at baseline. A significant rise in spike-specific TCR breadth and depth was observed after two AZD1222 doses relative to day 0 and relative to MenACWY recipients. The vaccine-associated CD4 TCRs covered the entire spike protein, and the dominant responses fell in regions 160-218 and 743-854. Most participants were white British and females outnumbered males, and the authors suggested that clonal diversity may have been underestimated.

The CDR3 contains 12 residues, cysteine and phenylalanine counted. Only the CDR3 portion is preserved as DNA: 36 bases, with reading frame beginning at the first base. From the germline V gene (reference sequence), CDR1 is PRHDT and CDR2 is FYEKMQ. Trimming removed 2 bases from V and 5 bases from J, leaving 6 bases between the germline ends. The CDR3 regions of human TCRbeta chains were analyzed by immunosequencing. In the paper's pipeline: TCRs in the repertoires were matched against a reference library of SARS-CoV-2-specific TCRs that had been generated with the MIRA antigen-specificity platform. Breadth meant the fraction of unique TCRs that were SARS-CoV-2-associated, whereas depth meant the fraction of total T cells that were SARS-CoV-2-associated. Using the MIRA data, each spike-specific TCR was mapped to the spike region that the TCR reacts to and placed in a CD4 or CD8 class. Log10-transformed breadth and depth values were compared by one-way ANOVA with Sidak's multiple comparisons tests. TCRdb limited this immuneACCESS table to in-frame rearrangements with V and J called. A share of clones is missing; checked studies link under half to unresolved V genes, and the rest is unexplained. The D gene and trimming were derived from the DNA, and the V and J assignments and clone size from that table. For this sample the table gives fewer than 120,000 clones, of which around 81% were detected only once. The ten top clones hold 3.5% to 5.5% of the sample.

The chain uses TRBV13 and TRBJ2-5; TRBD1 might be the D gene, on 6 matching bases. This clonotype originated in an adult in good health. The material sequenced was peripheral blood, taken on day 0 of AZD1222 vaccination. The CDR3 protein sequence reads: CASSLRGETQYF. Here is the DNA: TGTGCCAGCAGCTTAAGGGGGGAGACCCAGTACTTC.